The 14 T cell receptor beta chains in this list originate from one sample, sequenced in a study of cytomegalovirus exposure and HLA in healthy donors. PCR employed 60 Vbeta and 13 Jbeta primers. Using immunoSEQ multiplex PCR, the repertoire was profiled, and TCRdb retains in-frame clones only, with some absent. Among about 250,000 clones listed, more than 75% were seen once. The sample was PBMCs. These receptors came from a girl aged 2 to 10 in good health and CMV-seronegative.

The chain has TRBV6-1 and TRBJ1-1; D perhaps matches TRBD1 (5 bases). CDR3 length equals 13 residues. Germline V gene sequence: CDR1 MNHNS, CDR2 SASEGT. V lost 3 bases and J lost 7, with 12 bases in between. The CDR3 sequence is CASSEGEADEAFF. CDR3 coding DNA: TGTGCCAGCAGTGAGGGGGAGGCCGATGAAGCTTTCTTT.

This chain uses TRBV27 with TRBJ2-6; D perhaps matches TRBD1 (5 bases). The V gene lost 5 bases and the J gene lost 4 bases, with 12 bases spanning the gap. Germline V gives CDR1 MNHEY, CDR2 SMNVEV (reference sequence). This CDR3 spans 15 amino acids. The DNA for the CDR3 is TGTGCCAGCAGTCCCAGGGCCCTAGGGGCCAACGTCCTGACTTTC. The encoded protein is CASSPRALGANVLTF.

This clone appeared once. This chain links TRBV6-1 with TRBJ2-2, with D tentatively TRBD2 (6 bases). V was cut by 2 bases and J by 5 bases, with 18 bases left in between. This CDR3 spans 17 amino acids. Looked up from germline, CDR1 is MNHNS and CDR2 is SASEGT. The CDR3 protein is CASSEYLGGGRTGELFF. The CDR3 bases are TGTGCCAGCAGTGAATATCTGGGGGGAGGTCGAACCGGGGAGCTGTTTTTT.

This clone was seen once. The rearrangement uses TRBV5-1 and TRBJ2-1; the D is unclear. This CDR3 region has 13 residues. The V end lost 4 bases, the J end lost 8 bases, and 13 bases lay between the germline ends. Looked up from germline, CDR1 is SGHRS and CDR2 is YFSETQ. The CDR3 DNA is TGCGCCAGCAGCCAGGCTTCCGCCCATGAGCAGTTCTTC. Translated, it gives CASSQASAHEQFF.

This rearrangement joins TRBV11-2 to TRBJ2-1; no definite D call. The CDR3 spans 17 residues. The V gene's germline CDR1 is SGHAT and CDR2 FQNNGV. V lost 0 bases, J lost 0 bases, and 12 bases lay in between. In DNA form, the CDR3 reads TGTGCCAGCAGCTTAGAGCCCTACCGGAGCTCCTACAATGAGCAGTTCTTC. This translates into CASSLEPYRSSYNEQFF.

The chain joins TRBV14 to TRBJ2-7; no reliable D call. Looked up from germline, CDR1 is SGHDN and CDR2 is FVKESK. The CDR3 totals 11 residues. The V and J ends lost 3 bases and 6 bases respectively, with 6 bases between them. The CDR3 nucleotides read TGTGCCAGCAGCCACAAGCGCGAGCAGTACTTC. This sequence encodes CASSHKREQYF.

The V and J genes are TRBV23-1 and TRBJ1-3; D is possibly TRBD1 (6 bases). TRBV23-1 is an open reading frame, and its role is uncertain. Trimming took 2 bases from V and 10 from J, leaving 15 bases between them. CDR3 length: 14 residues. CDR3 nucleotide sequence: TGCGCCAGCAGTCAAAGGGGGATCGGGGAGACCATATATTTT. Amino acid sequence: CASSQRGIGETIYF.

J is TRBJ1-1 and V is TRBV6-1; possibly TRBD1 for D (6 bases). The CDR3 is 15 amino acids. V dropped 5 bases and J dropped 6 bases, with 19 bases sitting between them. Germline loops: CDR1 MNHNS, CDR2 SASEGT. In nucleotides, the CDR3 is TGTGCCAGCAGTCCCAACCCCAGGGGTAGATCTGAAGCTTTCTTT. Protein sequence: CASSPNPRGRSEAFF.

V gene TRBV19 combines with J gene TRBJ1-2, with 10 bases fitting TRBD1. The germline gives CDR1 LNHDA, CDR2 SQIVND (reference sequence). The length of the CDR3 is 13 residues. V was pared by 4 bases and J by 8 bases, with 4 bases of the junction left unmatched. The CDR3 DNA sequence: TGTGCCAGTAGTACCGGGACAGGGGAAGGCTACACCTTC. Translated, it gives CASSTGTGEGYTF. The full variable domain, with the rest looked up from reference TRBV19 and TRBJ1-2, is DGGITQSPKYLFRKEGQNVTLSCEQNLNHDAMYWYRQDPGQGLRLIYYSQIVNDFQKGDIAEGYSVSREKKESFPLTVTSAQKNPTAFYLCASSTGTGEGYTFGSGTRLTVV.

This clone was picked up a small number of times. The rearrangement joins TRBV7-9 to TRBJ2-3; 8 positions agree with TRBD1. The CDR3 extends over 15 amino acids. The V segment lost 6 bases and the J segment 5 bases; nucleotides outside the gene matches: 10. Germline V gene data show CDR1 as SEHNR and CDR2 as FQNEAQ (reference sequence). CDR3 sequence reads: CASRPQGGSKDTQYF. CDR3 DNA sequence: TGTGCCAGCAGACCACAGGGGGGTTCGAAAGATACGCAGTATTTT.

The rearrangement uses TRBV10-1 and TRBJ2-5, with a possible D match to TRBD2 (5 bases). Germline-derived CDR1 and CDR2 are WNHNN and SYGVQD (reference sequence). V lost 3 bases and J lost 1, with 9 bases in between. CDR3 length: 14 amino acids. The CDR3 protein is CASSDRGTQETQYF. DNA of the CDR3: TGCGCCAGCAGTGATCGGGGTACCCAAGAGACCCAGTACTTC.

The rearrangement uses TRBV19 and TRBJ2-6, with D perhaps matching TRBD1 (6 bases). The length of the CDR3 is 15 residues. Deletions cut 5 bases from V and 2 bases from J, with 10 bases between. The germline CDR1 and CDR2 sequences are LNHDA and SQIVND (reference sequence). CDR3 loop: CASSPEGAGANVLTF. The CDR3 DNA is TGTGCCAGTAGTCCAGAGGGGGCTGGGGCCAACGTCCTGACTTTC. The full variable domain, completed using reference TRBV19 and TRBJ2-6, is DGGITQSPKYLFRKEGQNVTLSCEQNLNHDAMYWYRQDPGQGLRLIYYSQIVNDFQKGDIAEGYSVSREKKESFPLTVTSAQKNPTAFYLCASSPEGAGANVLTFGAGSRLTVL.

The CDR3 DNA follows: TGCGCCAGCAGCAGAGGAGCGGGGGGGCCCGTCGGGGAGCTGTTTTTT. This gives the protein CASSRGAGGPVGELFF. The chain is built from TRBV5-1 and TRBJ2-2; 10 bases agree with TRBD2. The V and J ends lost 4 bases and 7 bases, in that order; junction bases with no gene match: 10. The germline V gene encodes CDR1 SGHRS and CDR2 YFSETQ. There are 16 residues in the CDR3.

Concerning this clone itself: Different DNA sequences within this sample yield the same CDR3. This rearrangement joins TRBV5-1 to TRBJ1-4; 8 nucleotides line up with TRBD1. V shed 4 bases, J shed 7 bases, and the junction held 6 bases outside the gene matches. This CDR3 spans 14 amino acids. Germline-derived CDR1 and CDR2 are SGHRS and YFSETQ. CDR3 protein: CASSPDRGREKLFF. CDR3 nucleotide sequence: TGCGCCAGCAGCCCAGACAGGGGCCGTGAAAAACTGTTTTTT. Combining the CDR3 with reference TRBV5-1 and TRBJ1-4 gives the whole variable domain KAGVTQTPRYLIKTRGQQVTLSCSPISGHRSVSWYQQTPGQGLQFLFEYFSETQRNKGNFPGRFSGRQFSNSRSEMNVSTLELGDSALYLCASSPDRGREKLFFGSGTQLSVL.